Listed below are T cell receptor beta chains from one sample, sequenced in a study of shared clonotypes between healthy human individuals. Sequencing used immunoSEQ multiplex PCR; TCRdb keeps in-frame clones, though not all of them. The repertoire holds about 980,000 clones, with over 75% as singletons. The sequencing sample was made of memory CD4+ T cells sorted from blood. The receptor set was obtained from a man between 18 and 35 years old in good health. The CDR3 runs from the conserved cysteine through the conserved F or W. The D gene is left open where the match is weak. Clone size appears in some rows only: once, few, many, or a class for an expanded clone.

cdr3_nt: TGTGCCAGCAGCCCATGGTCGGCGAACACTGAAGCTTTCTTT
cdr3_aa: CASSPWSANTEAFF
clone_size: few
d_call: .
v_call: TRBV11-1
j_call: TRBJ1-1

cdr3_nt: TGCGCCAGCAGCTTGTGGGGAGACACTGAAGCTTTCTTT
cdr3_aa: CASSLWGDTEAFF
clone_size: .
d_call: .
v_call: TRBV5-1
j_call: TRBJ1-1

cdr3_nt: TGCGCCACGTCAACAGGGATCAATCAGCCCCAGCATTTT
cdr3_aa: CATSTGINQPQHF
clone_size: few
d_call: .
v_call: TRBV10-1
j_call: TRBJ1-5

cdr3_nt: TGCGCCAGCAGCCAAGATCAAGCAGTTAACTATGGCTACACCTTC
cdr3_aa: CASSQDQAVNYGYTF
clone_size: .
d_call: .
v_call: TRBV4-1
j_call: TRBJ1-2

cdr3_nt: TGCGCCAGCAGCTTTAGCACAGGCCAAGAGACCCAGTACTTC
cdr3_aa: CASSFSTGQETQYF
clone_size: once
d_call: .
v_call: TRBV4-3
j_call: TRBJ2-5

cdr3_nt: TGTGCTAGTGGTATCCCTCCACGACAGGGGGAGACCCAGTACTTC
cdr3_aa: CASGIPPRQGETQYF
clone_size: .
d_call: TRBD1
v_call: TRBV12-5
j_call: TRBJ2-5

cdr3_nt: TGTGCCAGCAGCTTATCTTGGACGTCTAGCACAGATACGCAGTATTTT
cdr3_aa: CASSLSWTSSTDTQYF
clone_size: .
d_call: .
v_call: TRBV11-2
j_call: TRBJ2-3

cdr3_nt: TGTGCCAGCAGAAAAGGGGGCGCAGGTGGCTACACCTTC
cdr3_aa: CASRKGGAGGYTF
clone_size: .
d_call: TRBD1
v_call: TRBV6-5
j_call: TRBJ1-2

cdr3_nt: TGCGCCAGCAGCCAAACCGGAAGTTACGAGCAGTACTTC
cdr3_aa: CASSQTGSYEQYF
clone_size: .
d_call: .
v_call: TRBV4-1
j_call: TRBJ2-7

cdr3_nt: TGTGCCAGCACCCCGGACCGCTCACCCCTCCACTTT
cdr3_aa: CASTPDRSPLHF
clone_size: .
d_call: .
v_call: TRBV7-2
j_call: TRBJ1-6

cdr3_nt: TGTGCCAGCAGTTCGGCGACAGGGGGGTTGAACACTGAAGCTTTCTTT
cdr3_aa: CASSSATGGLNTEAFF
clone_size: .
d_call: TRBD1
v_call: TRBV28
j_call: TRBJ1-1

cdr3_nt: TGTGCCAGCCACGTCTTAGGCGGCTCCTACAATGAGCAGTTCTTC
cdr3_aa: CASHVLGGSYNEQFF
clone_size: .
d_call: .
v_call: TRBV6-1
j_call: TRBJ2-1

cdr3_nt: TGTGCCAGCAGCGTAGCTCCCACTAAAGAGACCCAGTACTTC
cdr3_aa: CASSVAPTKETQYF
clone_size: .
d_call: .
v_call: TRBV9
j_call: TRBJ2-5

cdr3_nt: TGTGCCAGCACCCCCGACAGGTCGAGCGAGACCCAGTACTTC
cdr3_aa: CASTPDRSSETQYF
clone_size: many
d_call: .
v_call: TRBV7-2
j_call: TRBJ2-5

cdr3_nt: TGTGCCAGCAGCTCGACTAGCGGGATAAAAACCGGGGAGCTGTTTTTT
cdr3_aa: CASSSTSGIKTGELFF
clone_size: .
d_call: TRBD2
v_call: TRBV5-4
j_call: TRBJ2-2

cdr3_nt: TGTGCCACCAGCAGAGACCAGATCGCTAACGAAGCTTTCTTT
cdr3_aa: CATSRDQIANEAFF
clone_size: .
d_call: .
v_call: TRBV15
j_call: TRBJ1-1

cdr3_nt: TGTGCCAGCTCACCATTGGCGGAGTCTAACTATGGCTACACCTTC
cdr3_aa: CASSPLAESNYGYTF
clone_size: .
d_call: .
v_call: TRBV18
j_call: TRBJ1-2

cdr3_nt: TGTGCCAGCAGTTACTCCGGGGGACAGGGGCGTCAGGGCTACACCTTC
cdr3_aa: CASSYSGGQGRQGYTF
clone_size: .
d_call: TRBD1
v_call: TRBV6-6
j_call: TRBJ1-2

cdr3_nt: TGTGCCAGCAGTGTAACGGACATTCAGTACTTC
cdr3_aa: CASSVTDIQYF
clone_size: .
d_call: .
v_call: TRBV2
j_call: TRBJ2-4

cdr3_nt: TGCGCCAGCAGCCAGGCAGCGGGGGGGACCTACAATGAGCAGTTCTTC
cdr3_aa: CASSQAAGGTYNEQFF
clone_size: .
d_call: TRBD2
v_call: TRBV4-3
j_call: TRBJ2-1

cdr3_nt: TGTGCCAGCTCACCAAATGGGGCTGATGGCTACACCTTC
cdr3_aa: CASSPNGADGYTF
clone_size: few
d_call: .
v_call: TRBV18
j_call: TRBJ1-2

cdr3_nt: TGCGCCAGCAGCTACGGAGGCAATCAGCCCCAGCATTTT
cdr3_aa: CASSYGGNQPQHF
clone_size: .
d_call: .
v_call: TRBV10-2
j_call: TRBJ1-5

cdr3_nt: TGTGCCAGCAGCCAAGATTTGAACACTGAAGCTTTCTTT
cdr3_aa: CASSQDLNTEAFF
clone_size: many
d_call: .
v_call: TRBV14
j_call: TRBJ1-1

cdr3_nt: TGTGCCAGCAGCTTGGTGGTCTCAACAGGTGGGGAGCTGTTTTTT
cdr3_aa: CASSLVVSTGGELFF
clone_size: once
d_call: .
v_call: TRBV5-6
j_call: TRBJ2-2

cdr3_nt: TGTGCTAGCAGCTCCGGAGCGGGGGGTACAGCAGGGGAGCAGTTCTTC
cdr3_aa: CASSSGAGGTAGEQFF
clone_size: many
d_call: TRBD2
v_call: TRBV7-7
j_call: TRBJ2-1

cdr3_nt: TGCGCCAGCAGTCGACAGTCAGCTACTAATGAAAAACTGTTTTTT
cdr3_aa: CASSRQSATNEKLFF
clone_size: .
d_call: .
v_call: TRBV10-2
j_call: TRBJ1-4

cdr3_nt: TGCGCCAGCAGCTGGGGACAGGGGTCTGGCGAGCAGTACTTC
cdr3_aa: CASSWGQGSGEQYF
clone_size: once
d_call: TRBD1
v_call: TRBV4-3
j_call: TRBJ2-7

cdr3_nt: TGCAGCGAACGGGAGTCGGGAGATACGCAGTATTTT
cdr3_aa: CSERESGDTQYF
clone_size: .
d_call: .
v_call: TRBV29-1
j_call: TRBJ2-3

cdr3_nt: TGTGCCAGCAGCTTATCCGGGACTAGCGGGATCTCCTACGAGCAGTACTTC
cdr3_aa: CASSLSGTSGISYEQYF
clone_size: few
d_call: TRBD2
v_call: TRBV11-2
j_call: TRBJ2-7

cdr3_nt: TGTGCCAGCAGCCAAGATCTAGCGGGAGTATGGAATGAGCAGTTCTTC
cdr3_aa: CASSQDLAGVWNEQFF
clone_size: .
d_call: TRBD2
v_call: TRBV4-2
j_call: TRBJ2-1

cdr3_nt: TGTGCCAGCAGCGCGAGTCTGGATACGCAGTATTTT
cdr3_aa: CASSASLDTQYF
clone_size: .
d_call: .
v_call: TRBV7-2
j_call: TRBJ2-3

cdr3_nt: TGTGCCAGCAGCTTAGGGGGGACAGCGGACACCGGGGAGCTGTTTTTT
cdr3_aa: CASSLGGTADTGELFF
clone_size: .
d_call: TRBD1
v_call: TRBV11-3
j_call: TRBJ2-2

cdr3_nt: TGTGCCAGCGGAATAAGACAGGGGTCTGGAAACACCATATATTTT
cdr3_aa: CASGIRQGSGNTIYF
clone_size: .
d_call: TRBD1
v_call: TRBV7-9
j_call: TRBJ1-3

cdr3_nt: TGTGCCAGCAGTTTAGGCGGACAGGGGAACAATGAGCAGTTCTTC
cdr3_aa: CASSLGGQGNNEQFF
clone_size: few
d_call: TRBD1
v_call: TRBV28
j_call: TRBJ2-1

cdr3_nt: TGTGCCAGCAGCCGGCCAGGACTAGCTGGCGAGCAGTACTTC
cdr3_aa: CASSRPGLAGEQYF
clone_size: few
d_call: TRBD2
v_call: TRBV13
j_call: TRBJ2-7

cdr3_nt: TGTGCCAGCTCAGGCGGGCACCAAGAGACCCAGTACTTC
cdr3_aa: CASSGGHQETQYF
clone_size: .
d_call: .
v_call: TRBV18
j_call: TRBJ2-5

cdr3_nt: TGTGCCAGCAGCTTCCTTCCCCGACAGGGAACGAGGTGG
cdr3_aa: CASSFLPRQGTRW
clone_size: .
d_call: TRBD1
v_call: TRBV11-2
j_call: TRBJ1-1

cdr3_nt: TGCGCCAGCAGCTTGGCCGTTCGGGGAGCTATGAACACTGAAGCTTTCTTT
cdr3_aa: CASSLAVRGAMNTEAFF
clone_size: .
d_call: .
v_call: TRBV5-1
j_call: TRBJ1-1

cdr3_nt: TGTGCCAGCTCACCGTTGGAGGTCAGTTCGCTTTTGGGAGCTTTCTTT
cdr3_aa: CASSPLEVSSLLGAFF
clone_size: .
d_call: .
v_call: TRBV18
j_call: TRBJ1-1

cdr3_nt: TGTGCCAGCAGCGTAGGACAGGGGGGCAACTATGGCTACACCTTC
cdr3_aa: CASSVGQGGNYGYTF
clone_size: few
d_call: TRBD1
v_call: TRBV9
j_call: TRBJ1-2

cdr3_nt: TGTGCCAGCAGCTGGGACAGCAATCAGCCCCAGCATTTT
cdr3_aa: CASSWDSNQPQHF
clone_size: .
d_call: .
v_call: TRBV7-9
j_call: TRBJ1-5

cdr3_nt: TGTGCCTGGAGGCCGGCAGTATCGATCGGTGGTACGCAGTATTTT
cdr3_aa: CAWRPAVSIGGTQYF
clone_size: .
d_call: .
v_call: TRBV30
j_call: TRBJ2-3

cdr3_nt: TGTGCCAGCAGTCGACAAGAGACCCAGTACTTC
cdr3_aa: CASSRQETQYF
clone_size: .
d_call: .
v_call: TRBV5-6
j_call: TRBJ2-5

cdr3_nt: TGTGCCAGCTCACGGCGGGTGCCCGATCCGGGACTAGCGGGAGCGGAGCAGTTCTTC
cdr3_aa: CASSRRVPDPGLAGAEQFF
clone_size: .
d_call: TRBD2
v_call: TRBV18
j_call: TRBJ2-1

cdr3_nt: TGTGCCAGCAGTTACTCGGTGCAGAGTAACTATGGCTACACCTTC
cdr3_aa: CASSYSVQSNYGYTF
clone_size: few
d_call: .
v_call: TRBV6-6
j_call: TRBJ1-2

cdr3_nt: TGTGCCAGCATTGACAGATCCTACAATGAGCAGTTCTTC
cdr3_aa: CASIDRSYNEQFF
clone_size: .
d_call: .
v_call: TRBV6-1
j_call: TRBJ2-1

cdr3_nt: TGTGCCATCAGTGACCCTGAGACAGGGGTCCAGCCCCAGCATTTT
cdr3_aa: CAISDPETGVQPQHF
clone_size: .
d_call: TRBD1
v_call: TRBV10-3
j_call: TRBJ1-5

cdr3_nt: TGCGCCAGCAGTGAGTCAAGTAGGTTAGATACGCAGTATTTT
cdr3_aa: CASSESSRLDTQYF
clone_size: .
d_call: .
v_call: TRBV10-1
j_call: TRBJ2-3

cdr3_nt: TGTGCCAGCAGCGTCCCCCCGGGAAACTTGACCTACGAGCAGTACTTC
cdr3_aa: CASSVPPGNLTYEQYF
clone_size: .
d_call: .
v_call: TRBV9
j_call: TRBJ2-7

cdr3_nt: TGTGCCAGCTCACCACTCCATAGTGGGGACACTGAAGCTTTCTTT
cdr3_aa: CASSPLHSGDTEAFF
clone_size: .
d_call: .
v_call: TRBV18
j_call: TRBJ1-1

cdr3_nt: TGCAGCGTTCGGGGGGGGTCTGGAAACACCATATATTTT
cdr3_aa: CSVRGGSGNTIYF
clone_size: .
d_call: .
v_call: TRBV29-1
j_call: TRBJ1-3

cdr3_nt: TGTGCCAGCTCACCTTCCTCGGGGAGCGGCGAGCAGTACTTC
cdr3_aa: CASSPSSGSGEQYF
clone_size: .
d_call: .
v_call: TRBV18
j_call: TRBJ2-7